These T cell receptor beta chains were read from a single sample in a study of T cell responses to AZD1222 COVID-19 vaccine. TCRdb keeps only in-frame clones here, not all; method: immunoSEQ multiplex PCR. The sample shows more than 85,000 clones, approximately 94% of them seen only once. The sequencing used peripheral blood, collected 28 days after the second AZD1222 dose. The source of these receptors is an adult who received the AZD1222 COVID-19 vaccine. CDR3s include the opening cysteine and the closing phenylalanine or tryptophan. D genes are given only for firm matches. Size is stated for part of the rows, as once, few or many counts, or as a class when the clone is expanded.

TRBV18	NA	NA	TRBJ1-1	TGTGCCAGCTCACCAGGGGGTGGTGAAGCTTTCTTT	CASSPGGGEAFF
TRBV29-1	NA	NA	TRBJ1-5	TGCAGCGCCTTAGAGAAAGGGGGTGGAGGGCAGCCCCAGCATTTT	CSALEKGGGGQPQHF
TRBV7-6	TRBD1	NA	TRBJ2-1	TGTGCCAGCAGCTTATTCCCGGGACAGGGAGGGCATGAGCAGTTCTTC	CASSLFPGQGGHEQFF
TRBV2	TRBD2	NA	TRBJ2-7	TGTGCCAGCAGTGACCCCGGGGGAGGACATTCTACGTCTAGCGGGAGTTACGAGCAGTACTTC	CASSDPGGGHSTSSGSYEQYF
TRBV3-1/TRBV3-2	NA	NA	TRBJ1-6	TGTGCCAGCAGCCAAATGAGGGATTCACCCCTCCACTTT	CASSQMRDSPLHF
TRBV6-5	NA	NA	TRBJ2-7	TGTGCCAGCAGTTACTCAGAGGCCATTAGGGGCGAGCAGTACTTC	CASSYSEAIRGEQYF
TRBV7-8	TRBD2	NA	TRBJ2-1	TGTGCCAGCAGCCTCGGACTAGCGGGGAGGTACAATGAGCAGTTCTTC	CASSLGLAGRYNEQFF
TRBV7-6	NA	NA	TRBJ2-1	TGTGCCAGCAGCTTAGGGGGGAGAGGCTCCTACAATGAGCAGTTCTTC	CASSLGGRGSYNEQFF
TRBV7-6	NA	NA	TRBJ2-7	TGTGCCAGCAGCCCCCGGGAAGGTCAGGCGACCTACGAGCAGTACTTC	CASSPREGQATYEQYF
TRBV2	NA	NA	TRBJ1-3	TGTGCCAGCAGCCGATCTGGAAACACCATATATTTT	CASSRSGNTIYF
TRBV5-4	NA	NA	TRBJ1-2	TGTGCCAGCAGCACTCCGCCGGGGGGAATTAACTATGGCTACACCTTC	CASSTPPGGINYGYTF
TRBV4-1	NA	NA	TRBJ1-1	TGCGCCAGCAGCGCCTTCAGTGACTACACTGAAGCTTTCTTT	CASSAFSDYTEAFF
TRBV7-9	NA	NA	TRBJ2-2	TGTGCCAGCACCCTAGGAACCGGGGAGCTGTTTTTT	CASTLGTGELFF
TRBV7-6	NA	NA	TRBJ2-6	TGTGCCAGCAGCACACTTACAGGCTTGTCTGGGGCCAACGTCCTGACTTTC	CASSTLTGLSGANVLTF
TRBV18	TRBD1	NA	TRBJ1-5	TGTGCCAGCTCACCGGGGACAGGTCGGGACCAGCCCCAGCATTTT	CASSPGTGRDQPQHF
TRBV6-5	NA	NA	TRBJ2-2	TGTGCCAGCGCCCAGCGAACCGGGGAGCTGTTTTTT	CASAQRTGELFF
TRBV10-3	NA	NA	TRBJ1-4	TGTGCCACGCGACAGCTGAATGAAAAACTGTTTTTT	CATRQLNEKLFF
TRBV30	NA	NA	TRBJ2-7	TGTGCCTTGAACATTGCGGGACCCCGCTACGAGCAGTACTTC	CALNIAGPRYEQYF
TRBV5-5	NA	NA	TRBJ1-2	TGTGCCAGCAGGGTTTTTTCGGCTAACTATGGCTACACCTTC	CASRVFSANYGYTF
TRBV12-3/TRBV12-4	NA	NA	TRBJ1-6	TGTGCCAGCAGCGTCTCCCGTTCACCCCTCCACTTT	CASSVSRSPLHF
TRBV7-6	NA	once	TRBJ2-7	TGTGCCAGCAGCCTTTGGGGTGAGTGGTACTTC	CASSLWGEWYF
TRBV5-8	TRBD1	NA	TRBJ1-1	TGTGCCAGCAGCCGAATGGACAGGGGGGCCACTGAAGCTTTCTTT	CASSRMDRGATEAFF
TRBV5-4	TRBD2	NA	TRBJ2-7	TGTGCCAGCAGCTCGATGACTAGCGGATCCTACGAGCAGTACTTC	CASSSMTSGSYEQYF
TRBV5-1	NA	NA	TRBJ2-3	TGCGCCAGCAGCTTGGGAGGGCCGAGGGATACGCAGTATTTT	CASSLGGPRDTQYF
TRBV7-9	NA	NA	TRBJ1-1	TGTGCCAGCAGCTTAGCGATGAGGGACACTGAAGCTTTCTTT	CASSLAMRDTEAFF
TRBV27	NA	NA	TRBJ1-6	TGTGCCAGCAGTTTAAGGCAGATTGATAATTCACCCCTCCACTTT	CASSLRQIDNSPLHF
TRBV30	TRBD2	once	TRBJ2-1	TGTGCCCTGGATGGCGGGAGTAATGAGCAGTTCTTC	CALDGGSNEQFF
TRBV7-2	NA	NA	TRBJ2-7	TGTGCCAGCAGCTTAGGCGGAATTTCCTACGAGCAGTACTTC	CASSLGGISYEQYF
TRBV27	NA	NA	TRBJ1-1	TGTGCCACCATAGCCGGGGGTTTACATCCCACTGAAGCTTTCTTT	CATIAGGLHPTEAFF
TRBV15	NA	NA	TRBJ1-2	TGTGCCACCAGCAGAGACCGGGAGCCTAACTATGGCTACACCTTC	CATSRDREPNYGYTF
TRBV19	NA	NA	TRBJ2-1	TGTGCCAGTAGTATAATGCACCTCAACAATGAGCAGTTCTTC	CASSIMHLNNEQFF
TRBV10-1	NA	NA	TRBJ1-2	TGCGCCAGCAGTGATCAGGGATCGGGGGGCTACACCTTC	CASSDQGSGGYTF
TRBV18	NA	NA	TRBJ2-2	TGTGCCAGCTCACGATATGACAGCTCCACCGGGGAGCTGTTTTTT	CASSRYDSSTGELFF
TRBV5-4	NA	NA	TRBJ2-1	TGTGCCAGCAGCTTGGCTCAGGGGCCCTACAATGAGCAGTTCTTC	CASSLAQGPYNEQFF
TRBV27	TRBD1	NA	TRBJ2-5	TGTGCCAGCAGTCTAGCCGGGACAGTGGAGACCCAGTACTTC	CASSLAGTVETQYF
TRBV21-1	NA	few	TRBJ2-1	TGTGCCAGCAGCGGGGACTGCTCCTACAATGAGCAGTTCTTC	CASSGDCSYNEQFF
TRBV7-9	TRBD1	NA	TRBJ2-5	TGTGCCAGCAGCTTCCGGGACAGGCAAGAGACCCAGTACTTC	CASSFRDRQETQYF
TRBV27	NA	NA	TRBJ1-3	TGTGCCAGCAGTTTTAAGCAGGGGTGGAACACCATATATTTT	CASSFKQGWNTIYF
TRBV10-1	TRBD1	NA	TRBJ1-5	TGCGCCAGTCGGGACAGTTATCAGCCCCAGCATTTT	CASRDSYQPQHF
TRBV5-1	TRBD2	NA	TRBJ2-1	TGCGCCAGCAGCTTGGGTAGCGGGCGATACAATGAGCAGTTCTTC	CASSLGSGRYNEQFF
TRBV12-3/TRBV12-4	NA	NA	TRBJ1-5	TGTGCCAGCAGATTTGGTGATCAGCCCCAGCATTTT	CASRFGDQPQHF
TRBV11-2	TRBD2	NA	TRBJ2-3	TGTGCCAGCAGCTTAGGACAAGGACTAGCGGAACACACAGATACGCAGTATTTT	CASSLGQGLAEHTDTQYF
TRBV5-1	NA	once	TRBJ1-2	TGCGCCAGCAGGACCTTACAGGGAGACTATGGCTACACCTTC	CASRTLQGDYGYTF
TRBV6-5	NA	NA	TRBJ2-7	TGTGCCAGCACCCCCTACGAGCAGTACTTC	CASTPYEQYF
TRBV6-5	NA	NA	TRBJ2-1	TGTGCCAGCATGAGACTAGCCTACAATGAGCAGTTCTTC	CASMRLAYNEQFF
TRBV14	NA	NA	TRBJ1-2	TGTGCCAGCAGCCAAGGGGGGAGCGGCTACACCTTC	CASSQGGSGYTF
TRBV4-1	NA	NA	TRBJ2-7	TGCGCCAGCAGCCAACTGGGCTCCTACGAGCAGTACTTC	CASSQLGSYEQYF
TRBV29-1	NA	NA	TRBJ2-7	TGCAGCGTTGCGCCCCAGTGGGGCTTCGACGCTTACGAGCAGTACTTC	CSVAPQWGFDAYEQYF
TRBV6-6	NA	NA	TRBJ1-5	TGTGCCAGCAGTTACTTCGGGGATTTCAATCAGCCCCAGCATTTT	CASSYFGDFNQPQHF
TRBV27	NA	NA	TRBJ2-7	TGTGCCAGCAGTTTATCGGGGACGGTCCCCTACGAGCAGTACTTC	CASSLSGTVPYEQYF
TRBV3-1/TRBV3-2	TRBD1	NA	TRBJ1-4	TGTGCCAGCAGCGATGGGACAGGGGAGCGAGGAGAAAAACTGTTTTTT	CASSDGTGERGEKLFF
TRBV12-3/TRBV12-4	NA	NA	TRBJ1-6	TGTGCCAGCAGCCGAGCTCGGAATTCACCCCTCCACTTT	CASSRARNSPLHF
TRBV7-9	NA	NA	TRBJ1-2	TGTGCCAGCAGCTTAGCGCTGGACATTACCTATGGCTACACCTTC	CASSLALDITYGYTF
TRBV25-1	NA	NA	TRBJ2-7	TGTGCCAGCAGTGAAACACAGGGACCCTACGAGCAGTACTTC	CASSETQGPYEQYF